The source of this TCR beta chain is a study of cytomegalovirus exposure and HLA in healthy donors. General observations from the study: CMV antigen specificity was confirmed in vitro for a few CMV-associated chains. A later analysis linked a missense DCLRE1C variant to TCR beta V- and J-gene trimming.

Regarding this clone: Its specificity is not known.

PCR involved 60 Vbeta and 13 Jbeta primers. TCRdb's table, derived via immunoSEQ multiplex PCR, lists solely in-frame clones and lacks some. This table has about 140,000 clones, 73% appearing once. CDR3 length: 12 amino acids. V was pared by 5 bases and J by 0 bases, with 3 bases between. The V gene's germline CDR1 is SNHLY and CDR2 FYNNEI. The chain uses TRBV2 and TRBJ2-3; unclear D gene. The sequencing input was PBMCs. The origin of this receptor is a woman aged 35 to 49 in good health and CMV-seronegative. In DNA form, the CDR3 reads TGTGCCAGCAGTCTAAGCACAGATACGCAGTATTTT. Protein sequence: CASSLSTDTQYF.